The 32 T cell receptor beta chains presented below share a single source sample, sequenced in a study of T cell repertoires in cytomegalovirus infection (dated by TCRdb to the late 2010s). Sequencer: Illumina HiSeq 1500. TCRdb reworked the public reads: Q25 trimming with fastp, MiXCR clone assembly, productive beta chains retained. Entries that share a CDR3 protein sequence are merged under the most common genes and DNA. The sample table contains about 490,000 distinct CDR3 sequences; only one count was recorded for more than 15% of them. More than 20% of the sample lies in the top ten. The source material was CD8+ T cells from PBMCs. These receptors were taken from a human donor in good health (CMV status not recorded). Some clones in this sample may be carry-over from other donors' samples.

The chain recombines TRBV27 with TRBJ2-7; D is unclear. The V end was cut by 3 bases, the J end by 5 bases, with 8 bases between. CDR3 size: 12 residues. Germline V CDR1 and CDR2: MNHEY, SMNVEV (reference sequence). CDR3 coding DNA: TGTGCCAGCAGTTTCATGGGAAACGAGCAGTACTTC. Protein: CASSFMGNEQYF.

This clonotype was observed a single time. With a much larger clone just one base away, this may be a read error. Since the CDR3 does not end with the conserved phenylalanine or tryptophan, this likely comes from a read error. This sequence joins TRBV19 and TRBJ2-1; D gene ambiguous. The CDR3 contains 15 residues. The germline V gene encodes CDR1 LNHDA and CDR2 SQIVND (reference sequence). Deletions cut 3 bases from V and 0 bases from J, with 9 bases between. The CDR3 reads CASSIRRSSYNEQFL. The CDR3 nucleotides read TGTGCCAGTAGTATTCGGCGCAGCTCCTACAATGAGCAGTTCTTA.

This clonotype was recorded a few times. This chain uses TRBV19 with TRBJ2-7, with 7 bases matching TRBD1. This CDR3 spans 15 amino acids. From germline, CDR1 is LNHDA and CDR2 SQIVND (reference sequence). V was clipped by 3 bases and J by 4 bases; unmatched bases: 9. The DNA of the CDR3 is TGTGCCAGTAGTATTCAACCGGACAGGATATACGAGCAGTACTTC. Translated, it gives CASSIQPDRIYEQYF.

This clonotype was seen a handful of times. The chain combines TRBV4-1 with TRBJ2-5; TRBD1 agrees at 9 bases. The length of the CDR3 is 16 residues. Trimming removed 5 bases from V and 5 bases from J; junction bases left unmatched: 12. CDR1 is MGHRA and CDR2 is YSYEKL in the germline V gene. The CDR3 here is CASSDRGGASRETQYF. The CDR3 region has the DNA TGCGCCAGCAGCGACAGGGGGGGGGCCTCGAGGGAGACCCAGTACTTC.

This clonotype was seen ten or more times. This sequence joins TRBV7-9 and TRBJ1-4; the match to TRBD1 covers 9 bases. CDR3 length: 13 residues. The V segment lost 4 bases and the J segment 10 bases; nucleotides outside the gene matches: 4. Germline CDR1 reads SEHNR; CDR2 reads FQNEAQ (reference sequence). For the CDR3, the DNA is TGTGCCAGCAGCTCCGGGACAGGGTTAAAACTGTTTTTT. Amino acids: CASSSGTGLKLFF.

This clonotype was detected ten times or more. A much larger clone is a single base away; this may be a read error. V gene TRBV11-2 combines with J gene TRBJ1-1, with 8 bases aligning to TRBD1. V trimming: 4 bases; J trimming: 3 bases; junction bases outside the gene matches: 4. CDR3 length: 14 residues. CDR1 and CDR2 (germline): SGHAT, FQNNGV. CDR3 loop: CASSSTGVDTEAFF. In nucleotides, the CDR3 is TGTGCCAGCAGCTCGACAGGGGTGGACACTGAAGCTTTCTTT.

The gene calls are TRBV3-1 and TRBJ2-1; 10 nucleotides line up with TRBD2. CDR3 size: 15 residues. With V trimmed by 4 bases and J by 6 bases, 6 bases remained unmatched. The germline V gene encodes CDR1 LGHDT and CDR2 YNNKEL (reference sequence). The CDR3 loop reads CASSPLAGESNEQFF. For the CDR3, the DNA is TGTGCCAGCAGCCCTCTAGCGGGGGAGAGCAATGAGCAGTTCTTC.

This clonotype was counted many times. The chain recombines TRBV12-3 or TRBV12-4 with TRBJ2-7; TRBD1 aligns across 8 bases. V lost 5 bases to trimming and J lost 7 bases; unmatched junction nucleotides: 7. CDR3 size: 13 residues. CDR3 DNA sequence: TGTGCCAGCAGTCCGACAGGGGACGGAGAGCAGTACTTC. It yields the protein CASSPTGDGEQYF.

This clonotype has ten or more counts. This chain joins TRBV7-9 and TRBJ2-5, with 11 bases fitting TRBD2. CDR3 size: 17 residues. V was clipped by 5 bases and J by 2 bases; unmatched bases: 10. CDR1 and CDR2 from the germline V gene are SEHNR and FQNEAQ (reference sequence). The CDR3 nucleotides are TGTGCCAGCAGCGCAATAACTAGCGGGGGTTGGCAAGAGACCCAGTACTTC. Translating it yields CASSAITSGGWQETQYF.

The J gene is TRBJ2-3, the V gene TRBV19; TRBD2 is a possible D gene (5 bases). This CDR3 contains 13 residues. V shed 7 bases and J shed 1 base, with 9 bases lying between them. The V gene's germline CDR1 is LNHDA and CDR2 SQIVND (reference sequence). The CDR3 here is CASTPRGTDTQYF. The DNA of the CDR3 is TGTGCCAGTACCCCGAGGGGCACAGATACGCAGTATTTT. Using reference TRBV19 and TRBJ2-3 for the parts outside the CDR3, the full variable domain is DGGITQSPKYLFRKEGQNVTLSCEQNLNHDAMYWYRQDPGQGLRLIYYSQIVNDFQKGDIAEGYSVSREKKESFPLTVTSAQKNPTAFYLCASTPRGTDTQYFGPGTRLTVL.

This chain links TRBV29-1 with TRBJ2-7; D may be TRBD1 (6 bases). Trimming left V 5 bases short and J 5 bases short, with 13 bases between. The CDR3 is 12 residues long. The germline CDR1 and CDR2 sequences are SQVTM and ANQGSEA. The CDR3 region has the DNA TGCAGCGTTCTTTGGGGGCTCGACGAGCAGTACTTC. The encoded protein is CSVLWGLDEQYF.

This clonotype was seen more than once but under ten times. V usage is TRBV5-5 and J usage is TRBJ2-1; TRBD1 matches 8 bases. Per the germline V gene, CDR1 is SGHKS and CDR2 is YYEKEE (reference sequence). CDR3 length: 14 amino acids. V was pared by 4 bases and J by 2 bases, with 2 bases of the junction left unmatched. The CDR3 loop reads CASSQGAAYNEQFF. CDR3 in DNA: TGTGCCAGCAGCCAGGGGGCAGCCTACAATGAGCAGTTCTTC.

This clonotype showed up just a few times. V gene TRBV5-1 combines with J gene TRBJ2-2, with D maybe TRBD1 (5 bases). There are 16 residues in the CDR3. The ends were cut back, 2 bases at V and 0 bases at J, with 11 bases in the middle. From germline, CDR1 is SGHRS and CDR2 YFSETQ. CDR3 protein: CASSFVRQSNTGELFF. In DNA form, the CDR3 reads TGCGCCAGCAGCTTTGTGAGACAGTCGAACACCGGGGAGCTGTTTTTT.

This clonotype was counted only a few times. The chain uses TRBV27 and TRBJ2-3, with TRBD1 identical over 11 bases. The CDR3 sequence is 15 residues long. Trimming removed 6 bases from V and 5 bases from J; junction bases left unmatched: 7. The germline gives CDR1 MNHEY, CDR2 SMNVEV (reference sequence). The CDR3 region is CASSLGQGAGDTQYF. CDR3 in DNA: TGTGCCAGCAGCTTAGGACAGGGGGCAGGAGATACGCAGTATTTT.

Points on this clonotype: Germline and junction disagree at one end, which may indicate a read error. The V and J genes are TRBV6-2 or TRBV6-3 and TRBJ1-3, with D tentatively TRBD1 (6 bases). Germline-derived CDR1 and CDR2 are MNHEY and SVGEGT. This CDR3 comprises 15 residues. The CDR3: CARSPVGGHGNTIYF. The CDR3 DNA reads as TGTGCCCGCAGCCCTGTAGGGGGGCACGGAAACACCATATATTTT.

The genes are TRBV19 and TRBJ2-7, with TRBD1 identical over 10 bases. Per the germline V gene, CDR1 is LNHDA and CDR2 is SQIVND (reference sequence). V lost 1 base to trimming and J lost 3 bases; unmatched junction nucleotides: 3. The CDR3 is 15 amino acids. The CDR3 nucleotides are TGTGCCAGTAGTATAGGGGACAGGGGTATCTACGAGCAGTACTTC. Translating it yields CASSIGDRGIYEQYF.

This clonotype showed up many times. J is TRBJ2-5 and V is TRBV7-6; tentatively, D is TRBD2 (6 bases). V was clipped by 4 bases and J by 1 base, with 16 bases between them. The CDR3 is 16 amino acids. CDR1 SGHVS and CDR2 FNYEAQ come from the germline V gene. CDR3 sequence: CASSSTASGPQETQYF. CDR3 in DNA: TGTGCCAGCAGCTCCACTGCCAGCGGGCCCCAAGAGACCCAGTACTTC.

This clonotype was seen at least ten times. The chain carries TRBV7-6 and TRBJ1-4; D might be TRBD1 (5 bases). Trimming pared 1 base from V and 2 bases from J, leaving 11 bases between. The CDR3 contains 16 residues. Germline CDR1 is SGHVS and CDR2 is FNYEAQ. CDR3 protein: CASSLGGGDTNEKLFF. DNA of the CDR3: TGTGCCAGCAGCTTAGGAGGTGGGGACACTAATGAAAAACTGTTTTTT.

A few counts support this clonotype. This chain links TRBV6-5 with TRBJ2-7; D is tentatively TRBD1 or TRBD2 (5 bases each). Germline CDR1 is MNHEY and CDR2 is SVGAGI. The CDR3 consists of 15 residues. V lost 2 bases and J lost 5, with 16 bases in between. The CDR3 loop is CASSYGDPGFNEQYF. Written as DNA, the CDR3 is TGTGCCAGCAGTTACGGGGACCCAGGGTTTAACGAGCAGTACTTC.

This clonotype has ten or more counts. The CDR3 sequence: CASSQRGSDEQFF. CDR3 nucleotide sequence: TGTGCCAGCTCTCAGAGGGGGAGCGATGAGCAGTTCTTC. The J gene is TRBJ2-1, the V gene TRBV12-3 or TRBV12-4, with D perhaps matching TRBD1 (6 bases). This CDR3 spans 13 amino acids. The V and J ends lost 8 bases and 8 bases respectively, with 16 bases between them.

This clonotype was counted at least ten times. The CDR3 is CATSGGNGEQFF. CDR3 sequence (DNA): TGTGCGACTAGCGGGGGCAATGGTGAGCAGTTCTTC. The rearrangement links TRBV27 to TRBJ2-1; the match to TRBD2 covers 12 bases. Germline lookup yields CDR1 MNHEY and CDR2 SMNVEV (reference sequence). This CDR3 is built from 12 residues.

The sample holds a few counts of this clonotype. The chain carries TRBV28 and TRBJ1-5; D gene uncertain. The CDR3 covers 17 residues. The V gene's germline CDR1 is MDHEN and CDR2 SYDVKM. Trimming left V 2 bases short and J 0 bases short, with 14 bases between. The CDR3 DNA follows: TGTGCCAGCAGTTTAGCGACTATCAACCCTAGCAATCAGCCCCAGCATTTT. This translates into CASSLATINPSNQPQHF.

The V and J genes are TRBV15 and TRBJ2-3; D perhaps matches TRBD1 (6 bases). V lost 4 bases and J lost 2, with 16 bases in between. Germline assignment: CDR1 LNHNV and CDR2 YYDKDF (reference sequence). The CDR3 extends over 16 amino acids. CDR3 nucleotides: TGTGCCACCAGCACCGGGACAAATCAATACACAGATACGCAGTATTTT. Its translation is CATSTGTNQYTDTQYF.

This clonotype showed up many times. The rearrangement uses TRBV2 and TRBJ1-1; no clear D. Germline V lookup: CDR1 SNHLY, CDR2 FYNNEI. This CDR3 is built from 15 residues. The germline V and J ends were trimmed by 7 bases and 3 bases, with 18 bases remaining between them. The CDR3 region is CASTPAGPEDTEAFF. The CDR3 DNA reads as TGTGCCAGCACACCCGCCGGCCCCGAGGACACTGAAGCTTTCTTT. Full variable domain (rest looked up from reference TRBV2 and TRBJ1-1): EPEVTQTPSHQVTQMGQEVILRCVPISNHLYFYWYRQILGQKVEFLVSFYNNEISEKSEIFDDQFSVERPDGSNFTLKIRSTKLEDSAMYFCASTPAGPEDTEAFFGQGTRLTVV.

The chain recombines TRBV5-1 with TRBJ2-1; no reliable D call. The V gene lost 2 bases and the J gene lost 6 bases, with 6 bases spanning the gap. CDR3 length: 12 amino acids. CDR1 and CDR2 (germline): SGHRS, YFSETQ. The CDR3 nucleotides are TGCGCCAGCAGCTTACACGGCAATGAGCAGTTCTTC. This encodes CASSLHGNEQFF.

The chain has TRBV6-2 or TRBV6-3 and TRBJ2-4; weak D call: TRBD1 (5 bases). V gave up 5 bases and J gave up 9 bases, with 11 bases separating them. The CDR3 has 12 residues. Germline V CDR1 and CDR2: MNHEY, SVGEGT. The CDR3 sequence: CASSDSWGIQYF. In DNA, the CDR3 is TGTGCCAGCAGTGACAGTTGGGGCATTCAGTACTTC.

This clonotype turned up a few times. J is TRBJ2-1 and V is TRBV6-1, with TRBD2 identical over 7 bases. CDR3 length: 13 amino acids. Germline V CDR1 and CDR2: MNHNS, SASEGT. The V and J ends lost 11 bases and 6 bases, in that order; junction bases with no gene match: 10. For the CDR3, the DNA is TGTGCCTCCGAGGGAAGGACTAGCAATGAGCAGTTCTTC. Translating it yields CASEGRTSNEQFF.

Written as DNA, the CDR3 is TGTGCCAGCTCCTCGGACAGGGAATGGTTCCCCTATGGCTACACCTTC. Protein sequence: CASSSDREWFPYGYTF. The chain uses TRBV5-6 and TRBJ1-2; 8 nucleotides match TRBD1. V gave up 7 bases and J gave up 4 bases; unmatched junction bases: 15. There are 16 residues in the CDR3. CDR1 and CDR2 (germline): SGHDT, YYEEEE.

The rearrangement joins TRBV12-5 to TRBJ2-7; 7 bases map to TRBD1. V shed 6 bases and J 5 bases; nucleotides not matched to a gene: 10. CDR1 LGHNT and CDR2 FRNRAP come from the germline V gene. This CDR3 contains 14 residues. In DNA form, the CDR3 reads TGTGCTAGTGGACCACAGGGGAATGTCGACGAGCAGTACTTC. Translated: CASGPQGNVDEQYF.

The chain carries TRBV30 and TRBJ2-6, with 10 bases matching TRBD2. There are 16 residues in the CDR3. Germline assignment: CDR1 GTSNPN and CDR2 SVGIG (reference sequence). CDR3 residues: CASGLAGEDGANVLTF. CDR3 bases: TGTGCTTCGGGGCTAGCGGGAGAGGATGGGGCCAACGTCCTGACTTTC.

V and J are TRBV9 and TRBJ2-1; the D is unclear. V lost 0 bases, J lost 9 bases, and 7 bases lay in between. Germline V CDR1 and CDR2: SGDLS, YYNGEE. The length of the CDR3 is 12 residues. The CDR3 is CASSVERGEQFF. The CDR3 region has the DNA TGTGCCAGCAGCGTAGAAAGAGGTGAGCAGTTCTTC.

This clonotype was counted ten times or more. The chain couples TRBV20-1 to TRBJ2-1; 8 bases align to TRBD1. Germline-derived CDR1 and CDR2 are DFQATT and SNEGSKA (reference sequence). Trimming at V came to 1 base and at J to 6 bases, leaving 5 bases not matched to a gene. The CDR3 runs 14 residues. The CDR3 here is CSARGTGLGNEQFF. In DNA, the CDR3 is TGCAGTGCTAGAGGGACAGGGTTGGGCAATGAGCAGTTCTTC.